Listed below are T cell receptor beta chains from one sample, sequenced in a study of CXCR3-negative and CXCR3-positive naive CD8 T cells. TCRdb reprocessed the 5' RACE reads and keeps a single row for each CDR3 protein, giving no DNA. The sample table includes about 120,000 distinct CDR3 sequences. The source material was naive CXCR3+ CD8+ T cells from blood. Receptors originate from a human donor in good health. Some clones in this sample may be carry-over from other donors' samples. Each CDR3 is given with its conserved first and last residue. Fields, in order: V gene, J gene, CDR3 length, CDR3 protein.

V: TRBV21-1
J: TRBJ2-1
length: 18
CDR3: CASSTGSSGRNTYNEQFF

V: TRBV25-1
J: TRBJ2-1
length: 14
CDR3: CASSVGVRYNEQFF

V: TRBV20-1
J: TRBJ2-7
length: 11
CDR3: CSAREFYEQYF

V: TRBV21-1
J: TRBJ2-4
length: 19
CDR3: CASSKRRVRLAGTKNIQYF

V: TRBV5-1
J: TRBJ2-7
length: 13
CDR3: CASSLAGRNEQYF

V: TRBV21-1
J: TRBJ2-5
length: 17
CDR3: CASSKVASGLVGETQYF

V: TRBV7-9
J: TRBJ2-1
length: 15
CDR3: CASSSGLAWLNEQFF

V: TRBV4-3
J: TRBJ2-1
length: 16
CDR3: CASSQDRQGGGNEQFF

V: TRBV28
J: TRBJ2-1
length: 16
CDR3: CASSLYSSSSYNEQFF

V: TRBV7-9
J: TRBJ2-2
length: 16
CDR3: CASSGGLAGSTGELFF

V: TRBV11-2
J: TRBJ1-2
length: 17
CDR3: CASNFAPNTLMNYGYTF

V: TRBV20-1
J: TRBJ2-1
length: 15
CDR3: CSAPRGSGPGSEQFF

V: TRBV5-1
J: TRBJ2-1
length: 15
CDR3: CASSTGTSGINEQFF

V: TRBV4-3
J: TRBJ2-4
length: 16
CDR3: CASSPGTGRVKNIQYF

V: TRBV28
J: TRBJ1-1
length: 14
CDR3: CASSLGNLDTEAFF

V: TRBV12-3/TRBV12-4
J: TRBJ2-4
length: 14
CDR3: CASSAWKAKNIQYF

V: TRBV29-1
J: TRBJ2-7
length: 13
CDR3: CSVAPGEGNEQYF

V: TRBV5-5
J: TRBJ2-2
length: 17
CDR3: CASRHVPGQGHTGELFF

V: TRBV27
J: TRBJ2-3
length: 14
CDR3: CASSSGLGVDTQYF

V: TRBV10-3
J: TRBJ1-5
length: 13
CDR3: CAISDPPDQPQHF

V: TRBV10-2
J: TRBJ2-1
length: 15
CDR3: CASSVGVSSYNEQFF

V: TRBV5-1
J: TRBJ2-1
length: 12
CDR3: CASSPYGGEQFF

V: TRBV21-1
J: TRBJ1-5
length: 19
CDR3: CASSKVSGLDRLLYQPQHF

V: TRBV9
J: TRBJ2-1
length: 14
CDR3: CASSVGRGYNEQFF

V: TRBV27
J: TRBJ1-5
length: 14
CDR3: CASSHRGIGQPQHF

V: TRBV5-6
J: TRBJ2-3
length: 16
CDR3: CASSLWTSGLLDTQYF

V: TRBV28
J: TRBJ2-1
length: 17
CDR3: CASSLWTPGLAGNEQFF

V: TRBV4-1
J: TRBJ2-7
length: 15
CDR3: CASSNAGTVVHEQYF

V: TRBV7-2
J: TRBJ2-5
length: 11
CDR3: CASSGAPTQYF

V: TRBV2
J: TRBJ2-7
length: 14
CDR3: CASRMTGSSYEQYF

V: TRBV20-1
J: TRBJ2-1
length: 15
CDR3: CSASSPGGKYNEQFF

V: TRBV4-1
J: TRBJ2-4
length: 15
CDR3: CASSHPDRVGNIQYF

V: TRBV3-1
J: TRBJ2-1
length: 14
CDR3: CASSQERPHNEQFF

V: TRBV29-1
J: TRBJ1-1
length: 13
CDR3: CSVVPDRVDGAFF

V: TRBV7-9
J: TRBJ2-3
length: 17
CDR3: CASSYDPLAGAGDTQYF

V: TRBV10-3
J: TRBJ2-1
length: 17
CDR3: CAISESIGDGGHNEQFF

V: TRBV20-1
J: TRBJ1-1
length: 14
CDR3: CSARGDRGWTEAFF

V: TRBV29-1
J: TRBJ2-1
length: 12
CDR3: CSVETGHNEQFF

V: TRBV7-3
J: TRBJ1-1
length: 15
CDR3: CASSLTGQGATEAFF

V: TRBV6-5
J: TRBJ1-5
length: 15
CDR3: CASSFYQGADQPQHF

V: TRBV2
J: TRBJ2-1
length: 15
CDR3: CASSESGLAGDPGFF

V: TRBV12-3/TRBV12-4
J: TRBJ1-1
length: 13
CDR3: CASSLAKGTEAFF